This TCR beta chain stems from a study of identifying expanded T cells in peripheral blood. Produced via immunoSEQ multiplex PCR; TCRdb's table is partial and in-frame only. Among about 76,000 clones listed, about four fifths were seen once. The CDR3 is 19 amino acids. With 6 bases removed from V and 5 bases from J, the gap between germline ends came to 28 bases. Germline CDR1 LNHDA, CDR2 SQIVND (reference sequence). Points from the study as a whole: Approximately two-week clone count variance significantly increased as total template count grew.

Comment on this clone: Its antigen is as yet unknown.

The chain carries TRBV19 and TRBJ2-2; the D call may be TRBD1 or TRBD2 (7 bases each). The clonotype originates from a person aged 18 to 70 in good health. Sequencing used blood. The chain's CDR3 is CASRDFGRSTGSRTGELFF. The CDR3 nucleotides read TGTGCCAGTAGAGATTTCGGGAGGTCGACAGGGAGTAGAACCGGGGAGCTGTTTTTT.